The entry below describes one T cell receptor (beta chain). Its target is not known. Without exception, sorted populations had purity beyond 95%. These data come from a study of beta chain features in type 1 diabetes. Study-wide results and limits: When Type 1 diabetes patients were examined, their TCRB CDR3s proved moderately but significantly shorter in all four CD4+ subsets. The study notes PCR might favor shorter templates equally in patients and controls.

Every bit of the isolated RNA underwent reverse transcription, so sequencing read expressed TCRB transcripts. Sequencing used immunoSEQ multiplex PCR; TCRdb keeps in-frame clones, though not all of them. Found here are 550,000 to 850,000 clones, about an eighth of them singletons; the top ten hold less than 0.025%. The CDR3 is 16 amino acids. The V segment lost 8 bases and the J segment 2 bases; nucleotides outside the gene matches: 14. Germline lookup yields CDR1 MNHNY and CDR2 SVGAGI (reference sequence). This chain connects TRBV6-6 to TRBJ2-5; the match to TRBD2 covers 7 bases. This TCR was sampled from a man between 18 and 29 years old with type 1 diabetes. The sample taken for sequencing was naive CD4+ T cells from blood. The CDR3 nucleotides read TGTGCCAGCGCCTTCAGCGGGGCCGCATTACAAGAGACCCAGTACTTC. This encodes CASAFSGAALQETQYF.